Included here is one T cell receptor (beta chain) sequence, with context. Its antigen is currently unknown. Trimming cost V 3 bases and J 0 bases, with 12 bases left between them. The germline CDR1 and CDR2 sequences are SGHVS and FNYEAQ. CDR3 size: 15 residues. The data originate from a study of blood T cells in healthy people across ages. Study-wide points: Long-lived donors had more naive CD4+ cells and higher diversity than aged donors.

Sample-barcoded 5' priming and a J-beta primer mix drove a second PCR of roughly 7 to 11 cycles. TCRdb independently ran MiXCR on the 5' RACE reads; one entry per CDR3 protein. The sample shows about 1 million distinct CDR3 sequences, around 27% of them seen only once. These records were also assigned to another study, of T cells of mothers and their children. That investigation notes: Each donor was one of three healthy Caucasian mothers or one of their six children.

This TCR derives from a girl aged 2 to 9 in good health. Sequencing was performed on blood. This sequence joins TRBV7-6 and TRBJ2-7; no reliable D call. CDR3 in amino acids: CASSFATRNSYEQYF. The CDR3 bases are TGTGCCAGCAGCTTCGCCACCCGGAACTCCTACGAGCAGTACTTC.